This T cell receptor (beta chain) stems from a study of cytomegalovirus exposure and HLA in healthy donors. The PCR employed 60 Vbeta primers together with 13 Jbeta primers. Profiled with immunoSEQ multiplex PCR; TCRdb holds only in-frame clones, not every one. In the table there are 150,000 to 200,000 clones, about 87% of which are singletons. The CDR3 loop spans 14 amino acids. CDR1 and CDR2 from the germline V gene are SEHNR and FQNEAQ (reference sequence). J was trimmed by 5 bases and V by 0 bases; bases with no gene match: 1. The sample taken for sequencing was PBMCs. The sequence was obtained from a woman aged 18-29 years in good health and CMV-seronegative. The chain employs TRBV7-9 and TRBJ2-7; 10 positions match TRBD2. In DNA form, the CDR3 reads TGTGCCAGCAGCTTAGCCCTAGCGGGAGACGAGCAGTACTTC. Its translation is CASSLALAGDEQYF.